This TCR beta chain was observed in a study of response to subunit inactivated influenza vaccine (dated by TCRdb to the late 2010s). Study-level background: The study used deep quantitative T cell receptor repertoire profiling to track responses to a trivalent subunit inactivated influenza vaccine.

About this clonotype: The clone's antigen remains unknown. No base qualities exist here, and no much larger clone lies one base off it.

The full study reports these points: The authors proposed that each seasonal influenza vaccination may bring in only a limited number of new T cells.

From its cysteine to its phenylalanine, the CDR3 spans 14 amino acids. Only the CDR3 portion is preserved as DNA: 42 bases, with reading frame beginning at the first base. CDR1 and CDR2 are read off the germline V gene as ENHRY and SYGVKD. Germline trimming amounts to 3 bases on V and 7 bases on J, with 6 as the count of junction bases outside the gene matches. Receptors were amplified or captured by RT-PCR. The listed sequencing device is Illumina HiSeq 2500. Clones were called with MiXCR by TCRdb after fastp trimmed the public reads at Q25, and only in-frame beta chains were retained. Entries are consolidated by CDR3 protein sequence, retaining the most common genes and DNA. Within this sample are fewer than 550,000 distinct CDR3 sequences, with around 25% of them counted one time only. Under 2.5% of the sample belongs to the ten largest clones.

The rearranged chain carries TRBV10-3 and TRBJ2-1; 7 bases in the middle match TRBD1. This specimen consisted of CD4+ T cells sorted from PBMCs, obtained 5 days after vaccination. The receptor was isolated from a man aged 45-65 years who received an inactivated influenza vaccine. Donor details come from another sample of the same person, matched by shared clones. The CDR3 sequence is CAISDSHRGNEQFF. The sequenced DNA: TGTGCCATCAGTGATTCCCACAGGGGTAATGAGCAGTTCTTC.